The clone carrying this T cell receptor beta chain was recorded a few times. What it recognizes is unknown. This record belongs to a study of Graves' ophthalmopathy and Graves' hyperthyroidism. Study results and caveats: Ophthalmopathy progression predictions by the model showed nearly 75% specificity and approximately 70% sensitivity.

RNA served as the template for amplifying TCR beta CDR3 regions. The first round was an RT-PCR with HTBI primers, and the second round was a multiplex PCR. TCRdb re-called the multiplex PCR reads through MiXCR, storing one row per CDR3 protein. The sample holds some 750,000 distinct CDR3 sequences, 40% seen once. The J segment lost 2 bases and the V segment lost 3 bases, leaving 3 bases of the junction unmatched. Germline lookup yields CDR1 DFQATT and CDR2 SNEGSKA (reference sequence). The CDR3 is 14 amino acids. Moderate-to-severe activity, CAS ≥3, NOSPECS ≥4 and duration under 3 months were recorded for donors with ophthalmopathy. Other autoimmune diseases, uncontrolled infections, pregnancy or lactation excluded patients from enrollment. PBMCs originated in about 10 ml of fresh peripheral blood.

Sequenced: peripheral blood. The chain recombines TRBV20-1 with TRBJ2-5; 10 bases are shared with TRBD2. This receptor was identified in an adult man with Graves' ophthalmopathy. The DNA of the CDR3 is TGCAGTGCTAGGCCTAGCGGGAGACAAGAGACCCAGTACTTC. Its protein is CSARPSGRQETQYF.